These T cell receptor beta chains were read from a single sample in a study of T cells in Graves' hyperthyroidism and ophthalmopathy. MiXCR, run by TCRdb on the multiplex PCR reads, gives a single entry per CDR3 protein. The sample has some 500,000 distinct CDR3 sequences, about 15% seen once. Sequencing was carried out using blood. These receptors came from a woman in her twenties or thirties with Graves' ophthalmopathy. The CDR3 runs from the conserved cysteine through the conserved F or W. D genes are given only for firm matches. Size values are once, few and many counts, or a class for expanded clones, and some rows have none.

D,V,J,size,DNA,CDR3
TRBD2,TRBV6-1,TRBJ2-2,.,TGTGCCAGCAGTCTTGCCTCTCGGACTAGCAGAAACACCGGGGAGCTGTTTTTT,CASSLASRTSRNTGELFF
.,TRBV28,TRBJ2-6,many,TGTGCCAGCAGCCTCGGTGCCAACGTCCTGACTTTC,CASSLGANVLTF
.,TRBV20-1,TRBJ1-1,many,TGCAGTGCTACCAGTAACATACAGCAGAACACTGAAGCTTTCTTT,CSATSNIQQNTEAFF
.,TRBV12-5,TRBJ1-2,.,TGTGCTAGTGGGCGGGCGGGGGAAGGCTACACCTTC,CASGRAGEGYTF
TRBD2,TRBV20-1,TRBJ2-5,many,TGCAGTGCTGGGACTAGCGGGAGGCTAGAGACCCAGTACTTC,CSAGTSGRLETQYF
.,TRBV5-1,TRBJ2-5,many,TGCGCCAGCAGCTTGGCCAGTCCGTCCCAAGAGACCCAGTACTTC,CASSLASPSQETQYF
.,TRBV7-9,TRBJ2-3,.,TGTGCCAGCAGCTCCGGGGGCGGAGTGACAGATACGCAGTATTTT,CASSSGGGVTDTQYF
TRBD1,TRBV14,TRBJ1-2,few,TGTGCCAGCAGCCACGGGACAGCCTATGGCTACACCTTC,CASSHGTAYGYTF
.,TRBV7-7,TRBJ2-2,.,TGTGCTAGCGGCTGGCGTTGGGAGGAGCTGTTTTTT,CASGWRWEELFF
.,TRBV7-2,TRBJ2-2,many,TGTGCCAGCAGGTCCGGGTCCTGGACCGGGGAGCTGTTTTTT,CASRSGSWTGELFF
TRBD2,TRBV7-6,TRBJ2-3,few,TGTGCCAGCAGCTTAGAACTAGCGGGTTTAACCTCAGATACGCAGTATTTT,CASSLELAGLTSDTQYF
.,TRBV5-1,TRBJ1-2,.,TGCGCCAGCGGCTTATCGGACTATGGCTACACCTTC,CASGLSDYGYTF
.,TRBV29-1,TRBJ1-2,many,TGCAGCGTTGAGGGGGCCTTGAACTATGGCTACACCTTC,CSVEGALNYGYTF
.,TRBV5-1,TRBJ1-2,many,TGCGCCAGCAGCTCAGACAGATTTAACTATGGCTACACCTTC,CASSSDRFNYGYTF
.,TRBV11-2,TRBJ2-2,many,TGTGCCAGCAGCCGTAACACCCCACCCCCGCCGAACACCGGGGAGCTGTTTTTT,CASSRNTPPPPNTGELFF
TRBD2,TRBV6-1,TRBJ2-7,.,TGTGCCAGCAGGCCCCTTGTGGAGCGGGAGCCACGAGATTGGCCATACGAGCAGTACTTC,CASRPLVEREPRDWPYEQYF
.,TRBV6-1,TRBJ2-7,few,TGTGCCAGCAGTCCGGACGGCCCCTCCTACGAGCAGTACTTC,CASSPDGPSYEQYF
TRBD2,TRBV3-1,TRBJ2-2,.,TGTGCCAGCAGCGCACTAGCGCTTAAGGACACCGGGGAGCTGTTTTTT,CASSALALKDTGELFF
TRBD2,TRBV7-2,TRBJ2-7,many,TGTGCCAGCAGCGTAGGGGCTAGCGGCTCCTACGAGCAGTACTTC,CASSVGASGSYEQYF
TRBD2,TRBV13,TRBJ2-6,many,TGTGCCAGCAGCTTAGGTAGCGGGAGGCGGGGGGCCAACGTCCTGACTTTC,CASSLGSGRRGANVLTF
.,TRBV7-6,TRBJ2-3,few,TGTGCCAGCAGCTTAAGGACAGTCGGCACAGATACGCAGTATTTT,CASSLRTVGTDTQYF
.,TRBV24-1,TRBJ2-1,many,TGTGCCACCAGTGATTCAGGGCTTTACAATGAGCAGTTCTTC,CATSDSGLYNEQFF
TRBD1,TRBV5-6,TRBJ1-2,.,TGTGCCAGCAGCTTTGGGACAGGGGACTATGGCTACACCTTC,CASSFGTGDYGYTF
TRBD2,TRBV20-1,TRBJ2-5,.,TGCAGTGCCGCGACTAGCGGCTCAGAGACCCAGTACTTC,CSAATSGSETQYF
.,TRBV20-1,TRBJ1-5,many,TGCAGCGGGAGGGATAGCAATCAGCCCCAGCATTTT,CSGRDSNQPQHF
TRBD2,TRBV11-2,TRBJ2-1,many,TGTGCCAGCAGCCTAAGCGGGGACAATGAGCAGTTCTTC,CASSLSGDNEQFF
.,TRBV5-1,TRBJ2-1,many,TGCGCCAGCAGGCGAGAGCCTCAGGGCAATGAGCAGTTCTTC,CASRREPQGNEQFF
.,TRBV6-2/TRBV6-3,TRBJ2-1,.,TGTGCCAGCGGGTTCTACGGGGACAATGAGCAGTTCTTC,CASGFYGDNEQFF
.,TRBV29-1,TRBJ2-1,.,TGCAGCGTTGAGAGAGCCAATGAGCAGTTCTTC,CSVERANEQFF
TRBD2,TRBV6-2/TRBV6-3,TRBJ2-3,.,TGTGCCAGCAGCGCCCGTGGCGGGAGCCCAGATACGCAGTATTTT,CASSARGGSPDTQYF
.,TRBV20-1,TRBJ2-2,many,TGCAGTGCTGAGCAGGGAACGGACACCGGGGAGCTGTTTTTT,CSAEQGTDTGELFF
.,TRBV4-1,TRBJ2-5,few,TGCGCCAGCAGCCAAGAAGCCGGGAGAGGAGAGACCCAGTACTTC,CASSQEAGRGETQYF
TRBD2,TRBV3-1,TRBJ2-1,many,TGTGCCAGCAGCCACATTATAGCGGGAGGGCCTTACAATGAGCAGTTCTTC,CASSHIIAGGPYNEQFF
.,TRBV11-2,TRBJ1-1,many,TGTGCCAGCAGCTCCCCCCTCAGAGGGAACACTGAAGCTTTCTTT,CASSSPLRGNTEAFF
.,TRBV5-1,TRBJ2-7,many,TGCGCCAGCAGCTTGGAGGCCCCTAACAGGGACGAGCAGTACTTC,CASSLEAPNRDEQYF
.,TRBV20-1,TRBJ2-7,.,TGCAGTGCCCCGATGGACGGGGCGACTGAGCAGTACTTC,CSAPMDGATEQYF
.,TRBV3-1,TRBJ2-2,few,TGTGCCAGCAGCCCTACAGGATTCACCGGGGAGCTGTTTTTT,CASSPTGFTGELFF
.,TRBV7-2,TRBJ2-3,many,TGTGCCAGCAGCTCGAGAGGGACTCCCACATATACGCAGTATTTT,CASSSRGTPTYTQYF
TRBD2,TRBV5-1,TRBJ2-1,few,TGCGCCAGCAGCTTGTCTAGCGGGAGATTGAATGAGCAGTTCTTC,CASSLSSGRLNEQFF
TRBD1,TRBV4-2,TRBJ2-7,many,TGTGCCAGCAGCCACGGGACAGCTGAGGCCTACGAGCAGTACTTC,CASSHGTAEAYEQYF
.,TRBV4-3,TRBJ2-7,.,TGCGCCAGCAGCCAAGAATCGGGGCTAGACTTCAGTTACGAGCAGTACTTC,CASSQESGLDFSYEQYF
.,TRBV13,TRBJ1-4,few,TGTGCCAGCAGCCGACAGGAGTATAATGAAAAACTGTTTTTT,CASSRQEYNEKLFF
.,TRBV7-3,TRBJ1-1,.,TGTGCCAGCAGCTCAACATCCGACAGTCGTAACACTGAAGCTTTCTTT,CASSSTSDSRNTEAFF
.,TRBV5-1,TRBJ1-3,.,TGCGCCAGCAGCTTAACAGGTGGCCTCTCTGGAAACACCATATATTTT,CASSLTGGLSGNTIYF
.,TRBV5-1,TRBJ2-2,few,TGCGCCAGCAGCTTGGCCTGGAGGGGCACCGGGGAGCTGTTTTTT,CASSLAWRGTGELFF
.,TRBV3-1,TRBJ2-1,many,TGTGCCAGCAGCCAAGCTAGCCTGAGCTCCTACAATGAGCAGTTCTTC,CASSQASLSSYNEQFF
.,TRBV3-1,TRBJ2-3,many,TGTGCCAGCAGCTTGGGAAACCTGGATACGCAGTATTTT,CASSLGNLDTQYF
.,TRBV12-3/TRBV12-4,TRBJ2-3,many,TGTGCCAGCAGTTCCTGGACAGCAACAGATACGCAGTATTTT,CASSSWTATDTQYF
.,TRBV5-1,TRBJ2-1,many,TGCGCCAGCAGCTTGGGTGGCTTCCGATACAATGAGCAGTTCTTC,CASSLGGFRYNEQFF
TRBD1,TRBV7-9,TRBJ2-3,few,TGTGCCAGCGTGGGACAGGGGACAGATACGCAGTATTTT,CASVGQGTDTQYF
.,TRBV28,TRBJ1-4,few,TGTGCCAGCAGTTTATCGGGCCTTGGGGATGAAAAACTGTTTTTT,CASSLSGLGDEKLFF
.,TRBV6-1,TRBJ2-1,.,TGTGCCAGCAGTGAATTAGGTCGAAGCAATGAGCAGTTCTTC,CASSELGRSNEQFF
TRBD1,TRBV4-1,TRBJ2-3,few,TGCGCCAGCAGCGCCGGGACAGCTAGAACAGATACGCAGTATTTT,CASSAGTARTDTQYF